The 29 T cell receptor beta chains presented below share a single source sample, sequenced in a study of post-analysis software for immune sequencing data. Study-wide results and limits: A handful of TRBV segments were significantly more frequent in patients than in controls. TRBV5-6, TRBV5-1 and TRBV20-1 were among these segments.

The authors incorporated unique molecular identifiers into the TCR beta cDNA libraries. TCRdb reanalysed the PCR reads using MiXCR and keeps one entry per CDR3 protein. Seen here are approximately 630,000 distinct CDR3 sequences, about 60% observed once, and the top ten hold approximately 10%. These receptors have no identified antigens. The sequenced sample was blood. Source of these receptors: a girl aged 2 to 9 with multiple sclerosis.

The chain links TRBV24-1 to TRBJ2-1; 7 bases are shared with TRBD1. V was pared by 4 bases and J by 3 bases, with 5 bases of the junction left unmatched. Germline V gene sequence: CDR1 KGHDR, CDR2 SFDVKD. There are 15 residues in the CDR3. The CDR3 coding sequence is TGTGCCACCAGTGACCCCGGGACAGACTACAATGAGCAGTTCTTC. Protein product: CATSDPGTDYNEQFF.

Here the CDR3 reads CSAHTSGGEQYF. Here the CDR3 DNA reads TGCAGCGCACACACTAGCGGGGGAGAGCAGTACTTC. The V call is TRBV29-1, the J call TRBJ2-7; 11 nucleotides align to TRBD2. V lost 7 bases to trimming and J lost 7 bases; unmatched junction nucleotides: 6. Germline assignment: CDR1 SQVTM and CDR2 ANQGSEA. CDR3 length equals 12 residues.

J is TRBJ2-4 and V is TRBV15, with D possibly being TRBD1 or TRBD2 (5 bases each). The end of the DNA fits TRBJ2-5 better, so the J call may be wrong. The CDR3 is made up of 19 amino acids. Germline values: CDR1 LNHNV, CDR2 YYDKDF (reference sequence). DNA of the CDR3: TGTGCCACCAGCAGAGCCCTTGTGGGGGTCGAGGGTTGGGGAGAGACCCAGTACTTC. It specifies CATSRALVGVEGWGETQYF.

The rearrangement joins TRBV29-1 to TRBJ2-1; tentatively, D is TRBD1 (5 bases). The CDR3 length is 14 residues. The V and J ends lost 8 bases and 0 bases respectively, with 14 bases between them. Germline CDR1 and CDR2: SQVTM and ANQGSEA. This CDR3 reads CSLRQLSSYNEQFF. CDR3 in DNA: TGCAGCTTGCGACAGTTAAGCTCCTACAATGAGCAGTTCTTC.

Only a few counts were recorded for this clonotype. One junction end does not reproduce the germline sequence, and a read error may be involved. The CDR3 bases are TGCGCCAGCAGCCGAGGACAGGTTGGGGGCTCCCACGAGCAGTACTTC. Translation: CASSRGQVGGSHEQYF. V gene TRBV5-1 combines with J gene TRBJ2-7; 7 bases are a match to TRBD1. The CDR3 totals 16 residues. Germline V gene sequence: CDR1 SGHRS, CDR2 YFSETQ.

This clonotype was seen a single time. V usage is TRBV6-5 and J usage is TRBJ1-2; tentative D call: TRBD1 (5 bases). Looked up from germline, CDR1 is MNHEY and CDR2 is SVGAGI. The CDR3 has 15 residues. V gave up 5 bases and J gave up 2 bases, with 15 bases separating them. Here the CDR3 reads CASSEHWTNNYGYTF. The CDR3 bases are TGTGCCAGCAGTGAACATTGGACAAACAACTATGGCTACACCTTC.

There are a few counts of this clonotype. This chain links TRBV29-1 with TRBJ2-1; D remains ambiguous. The germline CDR1 and CDR2 sequences are SQVTM and ANQGSEA. V was trimmed by 3 bases and J by 9 bases, leaving 15 bases between them. The CDR3 consists of 13 residues. The CDR3 sequence is CSVDAGGRSEQFF. The CDR3 bases are TGCAGCGTTGATGCTGGTGGGCGGTCTGAGCAGTTCTTC.

V and J are TRBV12-5 and TRBJ2-1, with a weak D call TRBD1 (5 bases). Germline loops: CDR1 LGHNT, CDR2 FRNRAP. V was shortened by 2 bases and J by 8 bases, with 16 bases between the two germline ends. CDR3 length equals 15 residues. The CDR3 bases are TGTGCTAGTGGTTTGCCTAGGTCATGGGGCCATGAGCAGTTCTTC. It specifies CASGLPRSWGHEQFF.

The V and J genes are TRBV29-1 and TRBJ2-1; 9 nucleotides match TRBD2. Germline V CDR1 and CDR2: SQVTM, ANQGSEA. Unmatched junction bases numbered 2, after V lost 2 bases and J lost 0 bases. The CDR3 loop spans 15 amino acids. The CDR3 coding sequence is TGCAGCGTTGAAAGGCGGGAGGGCTCCTACAATGAGCAGTTCTTC. Amino acid sequence: CSVERREGSYNEQFF.

The V call is TRBV12-3 or TRBV12-4, the J call TRBJ2-5, with no clear D. This CDR3 has 15 amino acids. V lost 3 bases to trimming and J lost 4 bases, with 15 bases between them. CDR3 nucleotides: TGTGCCAGCAGTTTGGCGAGGCGGTCAGTAGAGACCCAGTACTTC. It specifies CASSLARRSVETQYF.

This chain links TRBV12-3 or TRBV12-4 with TRBJ2-1; weak D call: TRBD2 (5 bases). V gave up 3 bases and J gave up 2 bases, with 11 bases separating them. The CDR3 runs 15 residues. The CDR3 nucleotides are TGTGCCAGCAGTTTTAAACTAGACCCCTACAATGAGCAGTTCTTC. This translates into CASSFKLDPYNEQFF.

The chain carries TRBV7-2 and TRBJ2-3; perhaps TRBD2 as D (6 bases). The germline V gene encodes CDR1 SGHTA and CDR2 FQGNSA. This CDR3 is built from 14 residues. Trimming shortened V by 5 bases and J by 2 bases, and 11 bases separated the two germline ends. The CDR3 DNA reads TGTGCCAGCAGCCCGGGACTTACCACAGATACGCAGTATTTT. This codes for CASSPGLTTDTQYF. The full variable domain, with the rest looked up from reference TRBV7-2 and TRBJ2-3, is GAGVSQSPSNKVTEKGKDVELRCDPISGHTALYWYRQSLGQGLEFLIYFQGNSAPDKSGLPSDRFSAERTGGSVSTLTIQRTQQEDSAVYLCASSPGLTTDTQYFGPGTRLTVL.

This clonotype has just a few counts. The chain joins TRBV14 to TRBJ2-6, with 10 positions matching TRBD1. The trim removed 5 bases at V and 1 base at J, leaving 11 bases unmatched. The germline gives CDR1 SGHDN, CDR2 FVKESK. CDR3 length equals 19 residues. This CDR3 is CASSFPPGQGRSGANVLTF. The CDR3 DNA follows: TGTGCCAGCAGCTTCCCACCGGGACAGGGGAGGTCTGGGGCCAACGTCCTGACTTTC.

CDR3 in DNA: TGTGCCAGCAGCCCCGAGGACAGCAATAATTCACCCCTCCACTTT. This codes for CASSPEDSNNSPLHF. The chain carries TRBV6-4 and TRBJ1-6; possible D gene TRBD1, 6 bases. CDR1 is MRHNA, CDR2 SNTAGT, per germline. V was trimmed by 6 bases and J by 5 bases, leaving 14 bases between them. The CDR3 extends over 15 amino acids.

The genes are TRBV28 and TRBJ1-2, with D possibly TRBD1 on 6 matching bases. CDR1 is MDHEN, CDR2 SYDVKM, per germline. This CDR3 region has 16 residues. Between the trimmed V and J ends, which lost 8 bases and 2 bases, there was a span of 21 bases. The CDR3 here is CASRPYRERLNYGYTF. Here the CDR3 DNA reads TGTGCCAGCCGACCCTACAGGGAGCGGCTAAACTATGGCTACACCTTC.

This clonotype has a handful of counts. The V and J genes are TRBV21-1 and TRBJ2-7. TRBV21-1 is termed a pseudogene. The CDR3 extends over 14 amino acids. The CDR3 DNA reads TGTGCCAGCAGCAAAGGACGAGACTCCTACGAGCAGTACTTC. Encoded protein: CASSKGRDSYEQYF.

The chain is built from TRBV4-2 and TRBJ2-5; D unresolved. V gave up 4 bases and J gave up 0 bases, with 33 bases separating them. The CDR3 totals 22 residues. CDR1 and CDR2 (germline): LGHNA, YNFKEQ. The DNA of the CDR3 is TGTGCCAGCAGCCCGATAGGCCCTAGAAGGCAGGCAACACTATTGTACCAAGAGACCCAGTACTTC. Amino acids: CASSPIGPRRQATLLYQETQYF.

The V call is TRBV20-1, the J call TRBJ2-5; 7 nucleotides line up with TRBD2. This CDR3 is built from 13 residues. The ends lost 4 bases at V and 5 bases at J; junction bases unmatched: 7. The germline gives CDR1 DFQATT, CDR2 SNEGSKA (reference sequence). CDR3 in amino acids: CSATERGEETQYF. The DNA for the CDR3 is TGCAGTGCTACCGAGCGGGGTGAGGAGACCCAGTACTTC.

This clonotype came up a few times. The rearrangement links TRBV12-5 to TRBJ2-3, with D perhaps matching TRBD1 (5 bases). The CDR3 length is 16 residues. In germline, CDR1 is LGHNT, CDR2 FRNRAP. Between the trimmed V and J ends, which lost 3 bases and 3 bases, there was a span of 16 bases. The chain's CDR3 is CASGFPLGHTTDTQYF. The CDR3 bases are TGTGCTAGTGGTTTCCCCCTAGGACACACAACAGATACGCAGTATTTT.

This clonotype was seen only a few times. The V call is TRBV20-1, the J call TRBJ2-5, with 7 bases identical to TRBD1. CDR3 length: 11 amino acids. Unmatched junction bases numbered 5, after V lost 8 bases and J lost 5 bases. Germline loops: CDR1 DFQATT, CDR2 SNEGSKA (reference sequence). The CDR3 coding sequence is TGCAGTCCTGACAGGGAGGAGACCCAGTACTTC. The encoded protein is CSPDREETQYF.

V gene TRBV20-1 combines with J gene TRBJ2-7; 8 nucleotides match TRBD2. V lost 5 bases and J lost 2; bases outside the gene matches: 5. CDR3 size: 13 residues. Per the germline V gene, CDR1 is DFQATT and CDR2 is SNEGSKA (reference sequence). The CDR3 DNA is TGCAGTGCTCGGGGGGGGACCCCCTACGAGCAGTACTTC. This encodes CSARGGTPYEQYF.

The sample holds a few counts of this clonotype. This rearrangement joins TRBV6-2 or TRBV6-3 to TRBJ2-7; D is unresolved. The CDR3 is 14 amino acids. Trimming shortened V by 4 bases and J by 0 bases, and 10 bases separated the two germline ends. CDR1 MNHEY and CDR2 SVGEGT come from the germline V gene. CDR3: CASSSPTLSYEQYF. CDR3 coding DNA: TGTGCCAGCAGTTCACCGACTCTCTCCTACGAGCAGTACTTC.

CDR3 nucleotide sequence: TGTGCCAGCAGTACCAACCCAAGGCCCAGGGAGACCCAGTACTTC. Translation gives CASSTNPRPRETQYF. The rearrangement uses TRBV27 and TRBJ2-5; no definite D call. This CDR3 has 15 amino acids. CDR1 and CDR2 from the germline V gene are MNHEY and SMNVEV (reference sequence). V lost 5 bases, J lost 5 bases, and 18 bases lay in between.

The V gene is TRBV6-2 or TRBV6-3, the J gene TRBJ2-4, with D possibly matching TRBD2 (6 bases). The CDR3 loop spans 14 amino acids. V lost 6 bases and J lost 2, with 11 bases in between. The germline gives CDR1 MNHEY, CDR2 SVGEGT. The CDR3 DNA reads TGTGCCAGCAGCCGTGGGGGGACCAAAAACATTCAGTACTTC. Translating gives CASSRGGTKNIQYF.

This clonotype was counted many times. The junction differs from germline at one of its ends, possibly a read error. This sequence joins TRBV5-1 and TRBJ2-3; D is uncertain. Germline V gene sequence: CDR1 SGHRS, CDR2 YFSETQ. The CDR3 runs 13 residues. CDR3 sequence reads: CASSLGSTDTQYF. In DNA, the CDR3 is TGTGCCAGCAGTTTAGGGAGCACAGATACGCAGTATTTT.

This rearrangement joins TRBV10-3 to TRBJ2-5; D might be TRBD2 (5 bases). CDR3 length equals 14 residues. Trimming took off 0 bases at V and 2 bases at J, with 7 bases between the two ends. Looked up from germline, CDR1 is ENHRY and CDR2 is SYGVKD. The CDR3 DNA reads as TGTGCCATCAGTGAGTCATCGGGGCAAGAGACCCAGTACTTC. Translation gives CAISESSGQETQYF.

The gene calls are TRBV7-2 and TRBJ2-3; 8 nucleotides line up with TRBD2. V gave up 2 bases and J gave up 4 bases; unmatched junction bases: 8. CDR1 and CDR2 (germline): SGHTA, FQGNSA. CDR3 size: 16 residues. The CDR3 sequence is CASSLSPGLESDTQYF. CDR3 DNA: TGTGCCAGCAGCTTATCCCCGGGACTAGAGTCAGATACGCAGTATTTT.

The genes are TRBV10-3 and TRBJ2-5; 11 nucleotides align to TRBD1. The V gene's germline CDR1 is ENHRY and CDR2 SYGVKD. The CDR3 has 18 residues. V trimming: 6 bases; J trimming: 0 bases; junction bases outside the gene matches: 12. The CDR3 coding sequence is TGTGCCATCAGGCCCGGACAGGGGGCTAGCGGACACCAAGAGACCCAGTACTTC. It specifies CAIRPGQGASGHQETQYF.

In its sample, this clonotype was seen a few times. V gene TRBV29-1 combines with J gene TRBJ1-2; D not resolved. This CDR3 contains 13 residues. Germline lookup yields CDR1 SQVTM and CDR2 ANQGSEA. V lost 1 base and J 0 bases, leaving 6 bases between the germline ends. In DNA, the CDR3 is TGCAGCGTTGAAGGTGGCTCTAACTATGGCTACACCTTC. This translates into CSVEGGSNYGYTF.